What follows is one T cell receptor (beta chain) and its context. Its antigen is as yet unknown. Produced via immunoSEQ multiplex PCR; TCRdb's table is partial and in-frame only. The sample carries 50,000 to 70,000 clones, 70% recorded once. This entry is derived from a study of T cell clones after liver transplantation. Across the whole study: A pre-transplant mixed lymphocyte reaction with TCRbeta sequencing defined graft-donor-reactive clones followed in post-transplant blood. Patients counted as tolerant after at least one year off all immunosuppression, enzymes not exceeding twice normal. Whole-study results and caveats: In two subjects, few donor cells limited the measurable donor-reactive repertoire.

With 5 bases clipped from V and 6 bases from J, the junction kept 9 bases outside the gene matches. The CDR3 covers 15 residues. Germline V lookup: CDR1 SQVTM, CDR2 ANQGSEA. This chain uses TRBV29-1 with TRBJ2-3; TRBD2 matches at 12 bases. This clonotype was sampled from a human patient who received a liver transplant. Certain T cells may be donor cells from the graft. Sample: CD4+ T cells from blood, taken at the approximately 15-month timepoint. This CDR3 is CSVQTSGSTPDTQYF. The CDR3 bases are TGCAGCGTTCAGACTAGCGGGAGTACGCCGGATACGCAGTATTTT.